The 13 T cell receptor beta chains reported below all come from one sample, sequenced in a study of cytomegalovirus exposure and HLA in healthy donors. Vbeta (60) and Jbeta (13) primers were used in the PCR. TCRdb keeps only in-frame clones here, not all; method: immunoSEQ multiplex PCR. Altogether 150,000 to 250,000 clones are present, around 79% being singletons, with the ten largest covering approximately 1.5%. Sequenced: PBMCs. These receptor sequences come from a girl under 18 in good health and CMV-seropositive.

The chain joins TRBV18 to TRBJ2-7; D uncertain. Per germline, CDR1 KGHSH and CDR2 LQKENI. The CDR3 is 13 residues long. V was pared by 3 bases and J by 3 bases, with 9 bases between. Here the CDR3 DNA reads TGTGCCAGCTCACCCGCTGGCAACTACGAGCAGTACTTC. This gives the protein CASSPAGNYEQYF.

V usage is TRBV28 and J usage is TRBJ2-1; 8 positions match TRBD2. CDR3 length equals 16 residues. Germline-derived CDR1 and CDR2 are MDHEN and SYDVKM. Germline trimming cut 3 bases from V and 8 bases from J; bases unmatched to any gene: 12. The CDR3 spells CASSFLRGGLGHEQFF. Here the CDR3 DNA reads TGTGCCAGCAGTTTTCTCCGGGGGGGCCTTGGGCATGAGCAGTTCTTC.

The genes are TRBV4-3 and TRBJ2-2; D might be TRBD2 (6 bases). Trimming took 0 bases from V and 4 from J, leaving 15 bases between them. Germline CDR1 and CDR2: LGHNA and YSLEER. CDR3 size: 17 residues. The CDR3 spells CASSQDLLAWGTGELFF. Written as DNA, the CDR3 is TGCGCCAGCAGCCAAGATTTACTAGCCTGGGGCACCGGGGAGCTGTTTTTT.

The chain recombines TRBV30 with TRBJ2-2; 10 nucleotides align to TRBD1. CDR1 and CDR2 from the germline V gene are GTSNPN and SVGIG (reference sequence). J was trimmed by 6 bases and V by 2 bases; bases with no gene match: 6. The CDR3 spans 15 residues. The CDR3 DNA is TGTGCCTGGAGTACATTAGGACAGGGGGCCGGGGAGCTGTTTTTT. The encoded protein is CAWSTLGQGAGELFF.

This clone was counted a single time. The chain links TRBV5-4 to TRBJ2-2; tentative D call: TRBD1 (7 bases). The CDR3 has 14 amino acids. The V end lost 4 bases, the J end lost 7 bases, and 14 bases lay between the germline ends. The germline CDR1 and CDR2 sequences are SGHNT and YYREEE (reference sequence). CDR3 coding DNA: TGTGCCAGCAGCCCAGGGGGGCAGGTCGGGGAGCTGTTTTTT. Translation gives CASSPGGQVGELFF.

In the case of this clone: The same CDR3 is also encoded by other DNA sequences in this sample. This sequence joins TRBV7-2 and TRBJ1-2, with TRBD1 matching over 8 bases. V shed 3 bases, J shed 4 bases, and the junction held 4 bases outside the gene matches. CDR1 is SGHTA and CDR2 is FQGNSA in the germline V gene. This CDR3 has 14 amino acids. The CDR3 protein is CASSLGTGTYGYTF. In DNA, the CDR3 is TGTGCCAGCAGCTTGGGGACAGGAACCTATGGCTACACCTTC.

The chain is built from TRBV9 and TRBJ2-1; TRBD2 might be the D (6 bases). V shed 4 bases and J shed 9 bases, with 14 bases lying between them. This CDR3 has 13 amino acids. Per germline, CDR1 SGDLS and CDR2 YYNGEE. CDR3: CASSLRILAEQFF. For the CDR3, the DNA is TGTGCCAGCAGCCTAAGAATACTAGCTGAGCAGTTCTTC. The full variable domain, in which reference TRBV9 and TRBJ2-1 provide the parts outside the CDR3, is DSGVTQTPKHLITATGQRVTLRCSPRSGDLSVYWYQQSLDQGLQFLIQYYNGEERAKGNILERFSAQQFPDLHSELNLSSLELGDSALYFCASSLRILAEQFFGPGTRLTVL.

This chain joins TRBV7-2 and TRBJ1-3; the match to TRBD1 covers 7 bases. Looked up from germline, CDR1 is SGHTA and CDR2 is FQGNSA. The J segment lost 8 bases and the V segment lost 6 bases, leaving 16 bases of the junction unmatched. The CDR3 sequence is 16 residues long. This CDR3 is CASRNRGRGDGDTIYF. DNA of the CDR3: TGTGCCAGCAGGAATAGGGGGCGGGGGGACGGGGACACCATATATTTT.

The J gene is TRBJ1-1, the V gene TRBV5-5; D is ambiguous. V lost 0 bases and J lost 4, with 7 bases in between. Germline CDR1 SGHKS, CDR2 YYEKEE (reference sequence). The CDR3 is made up of 13 amino acids. Here the CDR3 reads CASSLGPGTEAFF. CDR3 bases: TGTGCCAGCAGCTTGGGACCGGGCACTGAAGCTTTCTTT.

The rearrangement joins TRBV25-1 to TRBJ2-7; 8 nucleotides align to TRBD1. Germline V CDR1 and CDR2: MGHDK, SYGVNS. V trimming: 0 bases; J trimming: 3 bases; junction bases outside the gene matches: 7. CDR3 length: 16 residues. CDR3 DNA: TGTGCCAGCAGTGAATACGCAGGACAGGGTGGCTACGAGCAGTACTTC. Residues: CASSEYAGQGGYEQYF.

The rearrangement links TRBV19 to TRBJ1-6, with 8 nucleotides matching TRBD1. This CDR3 has 15 amino acids. V lost 4 bases to trimming and J lost 7 bases; unmatched junction nucleotides: 6. CDR1 and CDR2 from the germline V gene are LNHDA and SQIVND (reference sequence). This chain's CDR3 is CASSTATGANSPLHF. The CDR3 DNA reads as TGTGCCAGTAGTACGGCGACAGGGGCAAATTCACCCCTCCACTTT.

The V and J genes are TRBV29-1 and TRBJ2-7, with D possibly TRBD2 on 5 matching bases. The CDR3 length is 11 residues. CDR1 is SQVTM and CDR2 is ANQGSEA in the germline V gene. Trimming took off 6 bases at V and 1 base at J, with 7 bases between the two ends. The DNA of the CDR3 is TGCAGCGTCCGGGAATCCTACGAGCAGTACTTC. Translation gives CSVRESYEQYF.

The V call is TRBV4-1, the J call TRBJ1-2, with TRBD1 as a possible D gene (6 bases). Germline-derived CDR1 and CDR2 are MGHRA and YSYEKL. V lost 4 bases and J 6 bases, leaving 21 bases between the germline ends. There are 16 residues in the CDR3. The CDR3 loop reads CASSPTWGGGRDGYTF. CDR3 DNA: TGCGCCAGCAGCCCCACCTGGGGAGGGGGGAGAGATGGCTACACCTTC.